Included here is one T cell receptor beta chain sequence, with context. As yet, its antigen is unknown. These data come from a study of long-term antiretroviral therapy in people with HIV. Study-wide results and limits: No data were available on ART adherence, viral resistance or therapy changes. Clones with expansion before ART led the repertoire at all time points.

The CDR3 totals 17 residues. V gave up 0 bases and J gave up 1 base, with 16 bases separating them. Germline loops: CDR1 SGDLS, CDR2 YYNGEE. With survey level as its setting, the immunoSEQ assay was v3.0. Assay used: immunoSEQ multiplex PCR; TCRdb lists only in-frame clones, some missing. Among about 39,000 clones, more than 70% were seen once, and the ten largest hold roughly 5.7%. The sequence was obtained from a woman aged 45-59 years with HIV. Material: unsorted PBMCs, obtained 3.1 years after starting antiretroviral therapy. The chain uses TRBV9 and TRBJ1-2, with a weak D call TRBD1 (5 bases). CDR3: CASSVAPGTENNYGYTF. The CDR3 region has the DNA TGTGCCAGCAGCGTAGCTCCCGGGACCGAAAATAACTATGGCTACACCTTC.